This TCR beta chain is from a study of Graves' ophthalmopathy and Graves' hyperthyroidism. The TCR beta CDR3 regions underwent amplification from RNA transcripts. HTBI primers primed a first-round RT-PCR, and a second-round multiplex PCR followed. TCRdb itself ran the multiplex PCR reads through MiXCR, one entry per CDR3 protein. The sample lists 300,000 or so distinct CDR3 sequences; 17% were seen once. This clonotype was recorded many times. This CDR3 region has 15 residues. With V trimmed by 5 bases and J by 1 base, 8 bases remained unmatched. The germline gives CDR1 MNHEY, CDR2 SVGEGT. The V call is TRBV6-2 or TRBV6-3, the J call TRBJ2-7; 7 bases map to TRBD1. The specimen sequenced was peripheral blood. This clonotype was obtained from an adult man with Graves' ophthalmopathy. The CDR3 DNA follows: TGTGCCAGCAGTAGCTTGTCGGGACAGTCCTACGAGCAGTACTTC. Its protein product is CASSSLSGQSYEQYF.